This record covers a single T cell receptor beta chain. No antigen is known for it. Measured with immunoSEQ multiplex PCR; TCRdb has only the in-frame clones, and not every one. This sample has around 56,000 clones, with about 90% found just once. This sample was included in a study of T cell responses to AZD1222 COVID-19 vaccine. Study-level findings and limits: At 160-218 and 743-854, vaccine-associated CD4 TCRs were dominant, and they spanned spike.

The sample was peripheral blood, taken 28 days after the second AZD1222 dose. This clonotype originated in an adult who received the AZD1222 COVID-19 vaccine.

The CDR3 nucleotides are TGCAGTGCTAGAGTGGTCCATGAAGCTTTCTTT. It encodes CSARVVHEAFF. The chain links TRBV20-1 to TRBJ1-1; D call uncertain. This CDR3 region has 11 residues. V dropped 1 base and J dropped 7 bases, with 7 bases sitting between them. CDR1 is DFQATT, CDR2 SNEGSKA, per germline (reference sequence).